The 27 T cell receptor beta chains listed next were all sequenced from one sample in a study of cytomegalovirus exposure and HLA in healthy donors. 60 Vbeta and 13 Jbeta primers were used in PCR. The table came from immunoSEQ multiplex PCR; TCRdb's copy has only in-frame clones and leaves some out. The repertoire holds 25,000 to 40,000 clones, 35% to 50% seen once, with roughly 1.9% in the top ten. Sequencing was carried out using PBMCs. Source of these receptors: a woman aged 50 to 60 in good health and CMV-seronegative.

A few counts support this clone. The chain uses TRBV19 and TRBJ1-4, with 9 bases fitting TRBD1. Looked up from germline, CDR1 is LNHDA and CDR2 is SQIVND (reference sequence). V was clipped by 7 bases and J by 1 base; unmatched bases: 13. The length of the CDR3 is 18 residues. CDR3 protein: CASTPGQGYRQTNEKLFF. CDR3 bases: TGTGCCAGTACTCCCGGACAGGGGTATCGTCAAACTAATGAAAAACTGTTTTTT.

This clone has just a few counts. The CDR3 DNA sequence: TGTGCCAGCAGTGAGCCCGCCGGACAGGCGGGGTTTGGCTACACCTTC. Amino acid sequence: CASSEPAGQAGFGYTF. The rearrangement uses TRBV28 and TRBJ1-2; 7 nucleotides match TRBD1. V was pared by 5 bases and J by 7 bases, with 16 bases of the junction left unmatched. Germline-derived CDR1 and CDR2 are MDHEN and SYDVKM. The length of the CDR3 is 16 residues.

The chain is built from TRBV15 and TRBJ2-1; 11 bases align to TRBD1. This CDR3 has 17 amino acids. J lost 9 bases, V lost 3 bases, and 13 bases had no gene match. From germline, CDR1 is LNHNV and CDR2 YYDKDF (reference sequence). CDR3 residues: CATSRRPPDRGRIEQFF. CDR3 coding DNA: TGTGCCACCAGCAGGAGGCCTCCGGACAGGGGGCGGATTGAGCAGTTCTTC.

The CDR3 nucleotides read TGTGCCTGGAGCCGGGTAGAGCAGTACTTC. This encodes CAWSRVEQYF. This chain uses TRBV30 with TRBJ2-7; D unclear. The V gene's germline CDR1 is GTSNPN and CDR2 SVGIG (reference sequence). Deletions cut 3 bases from V and 7 bases from J, with 7 bases between. This CDR3 is built from 10 residues. The full variable domain, rest sourced from reference TRBV30 and TRBJ2-7, is SQTIHQWPATLVQPVGSPLSLECTVEGTSNPNLYWYRQAAGRGLQLLFYSVGIGQISSEVPQNLSASRPQDRQFILSSKKLLLSDSGFYLCAWSRVEQYFGPGTRLTVT.

This clone turned up a few times. This rearrangement joins TRBV19 to TRBJ1-1; 8 nucleotides line up with TRBD1. This CDR3 contains 12 residues. In germline, CDR1 is LNHDA, CDR2 SQIVND (reference sequence). V trimming: 8 bases; J trimming: 6 bases; junction bases outside the gene matches: 5. CDR3 in amino acids: CASSTGAAEAFF. The DNA for the CDR3 is TGTGCCAGTTCGACAGGGGCAGCTGAAGCTTTCTTT.

This clone was seen more than once but under ten times. This sequence joins TRBV9 and TRBJ2-1; TRBD2 might be the D (6 bases). The V gene lost 0 bases and the J gene lost 7 bases, with 14 bases spanning the gap. In germline, CDR1 is SGDLS, CDR2 YYNGEE. CDR3 length equals 15 residues. CDR3 amino acids: CASSVVPTSWNEQFF. In DNA, the CDR3 is TGTGCCAGCAGCGTAGTTCCGACTAGTTGGAATGAGCAGTTCTTC. Looking up the rest from reference TRBV9 and TRBJ2-1 gives the full variable domain: DSGVTQTPKHLITATGQRVTLRCSPRSGDLSVYWYQQSLDQGLQFLIQYYNGEERAKGNILERFSAQQFPDLHSELNLSSLELGDSALYFCASSVVPTSWNEQFFGPGTRLTVL.

V gene TRBV19 combines with J gene TRBJ1-2, with D perhaps matching TRBD1 (5 bases). The germline V and J ends were trimmed by 4 bases and 5 bases, with 8 bases remaining between them. The CDR3 consists of 12 residues. Germline V gene data show CDR1 as LNHDA and CDR2 as SQIVND (reference sequence). The CDR3, as DNA: TGTGCCAGTAGTAAGGCAGGGTATGGCTACACCTTC. Translated: CASSKAGYGYTF.

The V call is TRBV19, the J call TRBJ2-1; 12 positions match TRBD2. The CDR3 loop spans 15 amino acids. The J segment lost 8 bases and the V segment lost 5 bases, leaving 7 bases of the junction unmatched. Germline V lookup: CDR1 LNHDA, CDR2 SQIVND (reference sequence). CDR3 DNA sequence: TGTGCCAGTAGTGCCCGACTAGCGGGGGCGGATGAGCAGTTCTTC. Protein sequence: CASSARLAGADEQFF.

This clone was counted only a few times. The V gene is TRBV19, the J gene TRBJ1-1; D gene uncertain. Germline V lookup: CDR1 LNHDA, CDR2 SQIVND (reference sequence). This CDR3 is 17 amino acids long. Trimming shortened V by 7 bases and J by 0 bases, and 21 bases separated the two germline ends. CDR3 sequence: CASNNRLGVGVNTEAFF. The CDR3 region has the DNA TGTGCCAGTAATAATCGACTCGGGGTTGGGGTGAACACTGAAGCTTTCTTT.

V usage is TRBV4-2 and J usage is TRBJ2-7; TRBD2 aligns across 13 bases. Looked up from germline, CDR1 is LGHNA and CDR2 is YNFKEQ. This CDR3 spans 17 amino acids. Losses at the gene ends were 1 base for V and 1 base for J; bases not matched to a gene: 4. The CDR3: CASSQGLAGGRSYEQYF. The CDR3 nucleotides are TGTGCCAGCAGCCAAGGACTAGCGGGAGGTAGGTCCTACGAGCAGTACTTC.

The gene calls are TRBV15 and TRBJ1-4; 10 bases fit TRBD1. V gave up 4 bases and J gave up 7 bases; unmatched junction bases: 6. Germline CDR1 LNHNV, CDR2 YYDKDF (reference sequence). The CDR3 runs 15 residues. The CDR3, as DNA: TGTGCCACCAGCACCCTAGGGACAGGGGTTGAAAAACTGTTTTTT. It encodes CATSTLGTGVEKLFF.

The chain links TRBV11-1 to TRBJ1-3; D is perhaps TRBD1 (6 bases). Germline CDR1 SGHAT, CDR2 FQDESV (reference sequence). V was cut by 0 bases and J by 4 bases, with 16 bases left in between. This CDR3 has 17 amino acids. The CDR3 DNA follows: TGTGCCAGCAGCTTAGCGCGCGGGGGGCTAAGAGGAAACACCATATATTTT. It codes for CASSLARGGLRGNTIYF.

The J gene is TRBJ2-7, the V gene TRBV7-3; perhaps TRBD1 as D (7 bases). The V end was cut by 3 bases, the J end by 3 bases, with 12 bases between. Germline CDR1 and CDR2: SGHTA and FQGTGA. The CDR3 is 14 residues long. The CDR3 sequence is CASSLQGGDYEQYF. The CDR3 DNA is TGTGCCAGCAGCTTGCAGGGGGGAGACTACGAGCAGTACTTC.

The chain couples TRBV9 to TRBJ2-1, with TRBD2 matching over 12 bases. The CDR3 length is 16 residues. Germline lookup yields CDR1 SGDLS and CDR2 YYNGEE. Losses at the gene ends were 2 bases for V and 6 bases for J; bases not matched to a gene: 6. The CDR3 bases are TGTGCCAGCAGCGTGACCCTAGCGGGGGGGCCCAATGAGCAGTTCTTC. This gives the protein CASSVTLAGGPNEQFF.

The chain uses TRBV7-9 and TRBJ2-3; tentatively, D is TRBD2 (6 bases). Trimming took 4 bases from V and 4 from J, leaving 15 bases between them. The length of the CDR3 is 15 residues. CDR1 is SEHNR, CDR2 FQNEAQ, per germline (reference sequence). The CDR3 loop reads CASSWGELPADTQYF. CDR3 DNA sequence: TGTGCCAGCAGCTGGGGGGAATTGCCGGCAGATACGCAGTATTTT.

V usage is TRBV11-3 and J usage is TRBJ1-1; D may be TRBD1 (6 bases). Trimming took 1 base from V and 4 from J, leaving 7 bases between them. The CDR3 is 13 residues long. Germline V gene lookup returns CDR1 SGHNT and CDR2 YENEEA. CDR3 residues: CASSLVQGTEAFF. The CDR3 DNA follows: TGTGCCAGCAGCTTAGTACAGGGCACTGAAGCTTTCTTT.

This clone came up a few times. The CDR3 reads CASSPRTGTVGYWYGYTF. CDR3 coding DNA: TGTGCCAGCTCACCCCGAACCGGGACAGTAGGTTACTGGTATGGCTACACCTTC. This chain links TRBV18 with TRBJ1-2, with 7 nucleotides matching TRBD1. V lost 3 bases and J lost 5; bases outside the gene matches: 18. This CDR3 comprises 18 residues. The germline CDR1 and CDR2 sequences are KGHSH and LQKENI. Combining the CDR3 with reference TRBV18 and TRBJ1-2 gives the whole variable domain NAGVMQNPRHLVRRRGQEARLRCSPMKGHSHVYWYRQLPEEGLKFMVYLQKENIIDESGMPKERFSAEFPKEGPSILRIQQVVRGDSAAYFCASSPRTGTVGYWYGYTFGSGTRLTVV.

This clone was observed a handful of times. The V gene is TRBV27, the J gene TRBJ2-1; 16 bases align to TRBD2. Germline V gene lookup returns CDR1 MNHEY and CDR2 SMNVEV (reference sequence). This CDR3 comprises 13 residues. Germline trimming cut 8 bases from V and 15 bases from J; bases unmatched to any gene: 7. CDR3 sequence: CASAGTSGRAWFF. The CDR3 region has the DNA TGTGCCAGCGCCGGGACTAGCGGGAGGGCCTGGTTCTTC.

The chain couples TRBV19 to TRBJ1-2, with D uncertain. CDR3 size: 12 residues. CDR1 LNHDA and CDR2 SQIVND come from the germline V gene (reference sequence). Trimming shortened V by 5 bases and J by 4 bases, and 8 bases separated the two germline ends. CDR3 amino acids: CASSPQAYGYTF. In nucleotides, the CDR3 is TGTGCCAGTAGTCCCCAGGCCTATGGCTACACCTTC.

The chain carries TRBV28 and TRBJ2-1; D not resolved. V shed 5 bases and J shed 9 bases, with 8 bases lying between them. The CDR3 contains 11 residues. The germline CDR1 and CDR2 sequences are MDHEN and SYDVKM. The CDR3 sequence is CASSPLVEQFF. The CDR3 bases are TGTGCCAGCAGTCCCCTAGTTGAGCAGTTCTTC. The whole variable domain, remainder taken from reference TRBV28 and TRBJ2-1, is DVKVTQSSRYLVKRTGEKVFLECVQDMDHENMFWYRQDPGLGLRLIYFSYDVKMKEKGDIPEGYSVSREKKERFSLILESASTNQTSMYLCASSPLVEQFFGPGTRLTVL.

The J gene is TRBJ2-5, the V gene TRBV27; possibly TRBD1 for D (5 bases). The CDR3 totals 13 residues. Germline loops: CDR1 MNHEY, CDR2 SMNVEV (reference sequence). The ends were cut back, 2 bases at V and 3 bases at J, with 7 bases in the middle. The CDR3 here is CASSLVGEETQYF. DNA for the CDR3: TGTGCCAGCAGTTTAGTAGGGGAAGAGACCCAGTACTTC.

In this sample, this clone turned up once. This rearrangement joins TRBV27 to TRBJ2-4, with 12 bases that match TRBD2. After removal of 5 bases from V and 8 bases from J, the junction contained 10 bases not matched to a gene. Germline CDR1 reads MNHEY; CDR2 reads SMNVEV (reference sequence). CDR3 length: 16 amino acids. CDR3 bases: TGTGCCAGCAGTCCGAGACTAGCGGGAGAGGGGGACATTCAGTACTTC. Its protein product is CASSPRLAGEGDIQYF.

This clone was counted a few times. The V and J genes are TRBV7-9 and TRBJ1-2; D is undetermined. The CDR3 runs to 14 residues. The V end was cut by 3 bases, the J end by 8 bases, with 16 bases between. Looked up from germline, CDR1 is SEHNR and CDR2 is FQNEAQ (reference sequence). The CDR3 DNA is TGTGCCAGCAGCTTGGGGAGGACCGCGGAAGGCTACACCTTC. Protein product: CASSLGRTAEGYTF.

The CDR3 coding sequence is TGTGCCAGCAGCTTGGGGGGGGCCTACAATGAGCAGTTCTTC. Its protein is CASSLGGAYNEQFF. The J gene is TRBJ2-1, the V gene TRBV5-4; a possible D gene is TRBD2 (6 bases). Per germline, CDR1 SGHNT and CDR2 YYREEE (reference sequence). The CDR3 consists of 14 residues. Trimming cost V 0 bases and J 2 bases, with 6 bases left between them.

The V gene is TRBV6-1, the J gene TRBJ2-5; D is possibly TRBD1 (6 bases). Germline V gene sequence: CDR1 MNHNS, CDR2 SASEGT. V dropped 6 bases and J dropped 5 bases, with 16 bases sitting between them. The CDR3 loop spans 14 amino acids. The CDR3 sequence: CASRSMFQGETQYF. DNA for the CDR3: TGTGCCAGCAGATCTATGTTTCAGGGGGAGACCCAGTACTTC.

The J gene is TRBJ2-3, the V gene TRBV18; the D gene is possibly TRBD1 (6 bases). The CDR3 has 14 residues. V was cut by 6 bases and J by 6 bases, with 16 bases left in between. Germline CDR1 and CDR2: KGHSH and LQKENI. The CDR3 loop reads CASSLQAGDDTQYF. The CDR3, as DNA: TGTGCCAGCTCCCTACAGGCAGGGGACGATACGCAGTATTTT.

In this sample, this clone turned up a few times. The V call is TRBV28, the J call TRBJ2-7; D possibly corresponds to TRBD1 (6 bases). Trimming removed 8 bases from V and 0 bases from J, with 14 bases in between. Germline V gene sequence: CDR1 MDHEN, CDR2 SYDVKM. The CDR3 runs 14 residues. CDR3 protein: CASLVGRGSYEQYF. DNA for the CDR3: TGTGCCAGCCTTGTTGGCAGGGGCTCCTACGAGCAGTACTTC.